The 3 T cell receptor beta chains below come from one sample, sequenced in a study of shared clonotypes between healthy human individuals. The naive CD8 subset, CD45RO-negative cells positively selected for CCR7, excluded terminally differentiated effector memory CD45RA+ cells. The table came from immunoSEQ multiplex PCR; TCRdb's copy has only in-frame clones and leaves some out. In the table there are about 2,200,000 clones, more than 85% of which are singletons. The material sequenced was naive CD8+ T cells from PBMCs. The receptors were sampled from a man aged 18 to 35 in good health. Some clones in this sample may be carry-over from other donors' samples.

V and J are TRBV6-5 and TRBJ2-5; 9 bases map to TRBD1. The trim removed 3 bases at V and 13 bases at J, leaving 3 bases unmatched. The CDR3 covers 11 residues. Germline CDR1 is MNHEY and CDR2 is SVGAGI. The CDR3, as DNA: TGTGCCAGCAGTTATGGGGGACAGGGGTACTTC. Translated: CASSYGGQGYF.

J is TRBJ2-1 and V is TRBV25-1, with 8 bases aligning to TRBD1. Germline values: CDR1 MGHDK, CDR2 SYGVNS. The ends lost 8 bases at V and 0 bases at J; junction bases unmatched: 3. The CDR3 length is 14 residues. In DNA, the CDR3 is TGTGCCAGCGAAGGACAGGGCTCCTACAATGAGCAGTTCTTC. This translates into CASEGQGSYNEQFF.

The V call is TRBV7-9, the J call TRBJ1-3; the D gene is possibly TRBD1 (5 bases). V was shortened by 1 base and J by 0 bases, with 10 bases between the two germline ends. Germline-derived CDR1 and CDR2 are SEHNR and FQNEAQ (reference sequence). CDR3 length: 16 amino acids. CDR3 sequence (DNA): TGTGCCAGCAGCTTAGTTTCAGGGAGCTCTGGAAACACCATATATTTT. Translated, it gives CASSLVSGSSGNTIYF.